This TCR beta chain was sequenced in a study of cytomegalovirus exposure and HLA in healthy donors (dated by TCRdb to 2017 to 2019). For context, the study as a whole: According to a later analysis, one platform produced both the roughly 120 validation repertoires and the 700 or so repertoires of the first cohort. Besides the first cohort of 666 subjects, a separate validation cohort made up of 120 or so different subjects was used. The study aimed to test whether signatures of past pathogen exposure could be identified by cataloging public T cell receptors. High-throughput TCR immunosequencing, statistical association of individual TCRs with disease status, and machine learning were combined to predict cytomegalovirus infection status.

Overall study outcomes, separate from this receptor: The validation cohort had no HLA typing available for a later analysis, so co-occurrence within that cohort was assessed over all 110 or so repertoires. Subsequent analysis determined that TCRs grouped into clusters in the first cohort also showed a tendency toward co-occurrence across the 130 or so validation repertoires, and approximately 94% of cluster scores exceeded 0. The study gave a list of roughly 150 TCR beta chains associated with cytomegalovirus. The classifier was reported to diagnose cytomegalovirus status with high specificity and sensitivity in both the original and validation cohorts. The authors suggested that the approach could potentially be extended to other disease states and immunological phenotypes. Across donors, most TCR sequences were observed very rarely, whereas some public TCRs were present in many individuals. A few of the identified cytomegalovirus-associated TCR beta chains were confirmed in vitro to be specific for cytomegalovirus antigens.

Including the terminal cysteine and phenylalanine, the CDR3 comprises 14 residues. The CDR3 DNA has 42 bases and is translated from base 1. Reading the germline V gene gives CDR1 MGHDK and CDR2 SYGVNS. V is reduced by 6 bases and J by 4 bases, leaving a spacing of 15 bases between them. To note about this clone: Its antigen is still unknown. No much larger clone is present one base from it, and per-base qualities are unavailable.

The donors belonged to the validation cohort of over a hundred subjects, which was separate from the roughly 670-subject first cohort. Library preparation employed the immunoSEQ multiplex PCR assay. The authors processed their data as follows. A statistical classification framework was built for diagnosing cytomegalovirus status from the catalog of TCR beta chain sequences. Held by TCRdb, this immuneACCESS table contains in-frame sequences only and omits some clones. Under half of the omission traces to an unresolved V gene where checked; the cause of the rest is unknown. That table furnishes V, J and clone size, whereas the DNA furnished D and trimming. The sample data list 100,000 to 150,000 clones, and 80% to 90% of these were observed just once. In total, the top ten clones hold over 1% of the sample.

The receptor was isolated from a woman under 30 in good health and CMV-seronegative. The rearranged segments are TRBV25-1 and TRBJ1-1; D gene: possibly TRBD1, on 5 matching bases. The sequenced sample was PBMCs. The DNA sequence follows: TGTGCCAGCAGAAAACAGGAGTTTATCACTGAAGCTTTCTTT. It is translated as CASRKQEFITEAFF.